One sample yielded the 27 T cell receptor beta chains listed below, sequenced in a study of T cells after yellow fever vaccination. TCRdb independently ran MiXCR on the 5' RACE reads; one entry per CDR3 protein. There are fewer than 450,000 distinct CDR3 sequences in the sample; 7% to 10% occur only once, and around 17% lies in the top ten. Source: PBMCs, taken about 49 days after the first yellow fever vaccination. These receptors all stem from a man in his late teens or twenties who received the YFV17D yellow fever vaccine.

The chain links TRBV29-1 to TRBJ2-2, with D hard to call. V was cut by 4 bases and J by 1 base, with 7 bases left in between. This CDR3 is built from 13 residues. Germline lookup yields CDR1 SQVTM and CDR2 ANQGSEA. CDR3 sequence (DNA): TGCAGCGTTGCGTCAGGGAACACCGGGGAGCTGTTTTTT. It is translated as CSVASGNTGELFF.

This clonotype was seen only a few times. The genes are TRBV19 and TRBJ2-1, with a weak D call TRBD1 (6 bases). CDR1 is LNHDA and CDR2 is SQIVND in the germline V gene (reference sequence). The CDR3 spans 15 residues. V was trimmed by 4 bases and J by 0 bases, leaving 10 bases between them. The CDR3 spells CASSTAGDSYNEQFF. The CDR3 DNA is TGTGCCAGTAGTACAGCAGGGGACTCCTACAATGAGCAGTTCTTC. Variable domain in full (rest from reference TRBV19 and TRBJ2-1): DGGITQSPKYLFRKEGQNVTLSCEQNLNHDAMYWYRQDPGQGLRLIYYSQIVNDFQKGDIAEGYSVSREKKESFPLTVTSAQKNPTAFYLCASSTAGDSYNEQFFGPGTRLTVL.

This clonotype was counted only a few times. V usage is TRBV7-2 and J usage is TRBJ1-1, with unresolved D. With 0 bases removed from V and 5 bases from J, the gap between germline ends came to 7 bases. CDR1 is SGHTA, CDR2 FQGNSA, per germline. The CDR3 length is 13 residues. The CDR3: CASSLAWGTEAFF. CDR3 sequence (DNA): TGTGCCAGCAGCTTAGCGTGGGGAACTGAAGCTTTCTTT.

V usage is TRBV5-1 and J usage is TRBJ2-3; D is uncertain. Trimming stripped 5 bases from V and 5 bases from J, with 6 bases between. The CDR3 is 11 amino acids. Germline V gives CDR1 SGHRS, CDR2 YFSETQ. CDR3 in DNA: TGCGCCAGCAGGTTCGAAGATACGCAGTATTTT. Amino acids: CASRFEDTQYF.

The chain carries TRBV10-1 and TRBJ1-5; D remains unclear. Germline loops: CDR1 WNHNN, CDR2 SYGVQD (reference sequence). The CDR3 loop spans 12 amino acids. V was pared by 6 bases and J by 9 bases, with 12 bases between. The CDR3 DNA sequence: TGCGCCAGCAGCGACCCAACTGGGCCCCAGCATTTT. It yields the protein CASSDPTGPQHF.

This chain joins TRBV24-1 and TRBJ1-2; D gene unclear. The V end lost 0 bases, the J end lost 7 bases, and 11 bases lay between the germline ends. CDR1 and CDR2 from the germline V gene are KGHDR and SFDVKD. This CDR3 has 14 amino acids. The CDR3, as DNA: TGTGCCACCAGTGATTTGAGCCGAGATCGTGGCTACACCTTC. This sequence encodes CATSDLSRDRGYTF.

In this sample, this clonotype turned up a few times. The chain couples TRBV7-9 to TRBJ2-5; D may be TRBD2 (6 bases). V lost 7 bases to trimming and J lost 0 bases, with 21 bases between them. Germline V gene data show CDR1 as SEHNR and CDR2 as FQNEAQ (reference sequence). This CDR3 spans 17 amino acids. The CDR3 coding sequence is TGTGCCAGCACCCAAGCAATAGCGGTGCAAAACCAAGAGACCCAGTACTTC. It encodes CASTQAIAVQNQETQYF.

This clonotype showed up just a few times. V is TRBV20-1 and J is TRBJ2-7; 8 nucleotides align to TRBD1. CDR1 and CDR2 (germline): DFQATT, SNEGSKA (reference sequence). With 3 bases clipped from V and 7 bases from J, the junction kept 11 bases outside the gene matches. The CDR3 totals 14 residues. CDR3 residues: CSASSGGESLEQYF. CDR3 nucleotides: TGCAGTGCTAGCTCAGGGGGCGAAAGTTTAGAGCAGTACTTC.

The genes are TRBV6-5 and TRBJ2-2, with D perhaps TRBD1 (6 bases). This CDR3 has 15 amino acids. Trimming cost V 0 bases and J 6 bases, with 11 bases left between them. Germline loops: CDR1 MNHEY, CDR2 SVGAGI. CDR3 DNA sequence: TGTGCCAGCAGTTACTCCTCCAGGGGCCCCGGGGAGCTGTTTTTT. Its protein product is CASSYSSRGPGELFF.

This clonotype has more than one count but fewer than ten. In nucleotides, the CDR3 is TGCAGCGTTCCGGCAGGGGCCGGATATGGCTACACCTTC. This sequence encodes CSVPAGAGYGYTF. The V gene is TRBV29-1, the J gene TRBJ1-2, with D tentatively TRBD1 (6 bases). V dropped 5 bases and J dropped 5 bases, with 15 bases sitting between them. The germline V gene has CDR1 SQVTM and CDR2 ANQGSEA. The CDR3 is 13 residues long.

This clonotype was detected only a few times. This chain links TRBV6-1 with TRBJ1-2; D is ambiguous. The V end was cut by 7 bases, the J end by 4 bases, with 22 bases between. Looked up from germline, CDR1 is MNHNS and CDR2 is SASEGT. The CDR3 covers 16 residues. This CDR3 reads CASTSAAGFSSYGYTF. The CDR3 coding sequence is TGTGCCAGCACATCCGCCGCGGGGTTCTCGAGCTATGGCTACACCTTC.

This clonotype has just a few counts. The chain has TRBV7-2 and TRBJ2-5; D may correspond to TRBD1 or TRBD2 (5 bases each). The V end was cut by 4 bases, the J end by 3 bases, with 9 bases between. In germline, CDR1 is SGHTA, CDR2 FQGNSA. This CDR3 is 13 amino acids long. This CDR3 reads CASSSWDEETQYF. Written as DNA, the CDR3 is TGTGCCAGCAGCTCGTGGGACGAAGAGACCCAGTACTTC.

Only a few counts were recorded for this clonotype. The chain links TRBV20-1 to TRBJ1-2, with 7 bases that match TRBD1. The germline CDR1 and CDR2 sequences are DFQATT and SNEGSKA (reference sequence). Trimming removed 1 base from V and 3 bases from J; junction bases left unmatched: 8. The CDR3 is 15 residues long. The CDR3 spells CSARAQGFKYYGYTF. Here the CDR3 DNA reads TGCAGTGCTAGAGCACAGGGGTTTAAGTACTATGGCTACACCTTC.

In this sample, this clonotype turned up many times. The rearrangement joins TRBV5-1 to TRBJ2-1; TRBD1 is a possible D gene (6 bases). V was shortened by 4 bases and J by 9 bases, with 14 bases between the two germline ends. This CDR3 spans 13 amino acids. Germline loops: CDR1 SGHRS, CDR2 YFSETQ. This CDR3 reads CASSVVGGFEQFF. The DNA for the CDR3 is TGCGCCAGCAGCGTAGTAGGGGGTTTTGAGCAGTTCTTC.

The CDR3 is CAISPLAGVLGTDTQYF. In DNA form, the CDR3 reads TGTGCCATCAGCCCCCTAGCGGGGGTGCTTGGCACAGATACGCAGTATTTT. The genes are TRBV10-3 and TRBJ2-3; TRBD2 agrees at 10 bases. Per the germline V gene, CDR1 is ENHRY and CDR2 is SYGVKD. The CDR3 length is 17 residues. Trimming cost V 6 bases and J 1 base; bases outside gene matches: 10.

The rearrangement uses TRBV7-7 and TRBJ2-5, with a weak D call TRBD2 (6 bases). CDR3 length equals 14 residues. Germline CDR1 reads SSHAT; CDR2 reads FNYEAQ (reference sequence). The germline V and J ends were trimmed by 5 bases and 4 bases, with 14 bases remaining between them. The chain's CDR3 is CASSPTSTGETQYF. The CDR3, as DNA: TGTGCCAGCAGCCCTACTAGCACTGGAGAGACCCAGTACTTC. The full variable domain, with the rest looked up from reference TRBV7-7 and TRBJ2-5, is GAGVSQSPRYKVTKRGQDVTLRCDPISSHATLYWYQQALGQGPEFLTYFNYEAQPDKSGLPSDRFSAERPEGSISTLTIQRTEQRDSAMYRCASSPTSTGETQYFGPGTRLLVL.

The chain links TRBV5-6 to TRBJ2-2, with a tentative D call TRBD2 (5 bases). The germline V and J ends were trimmed by 5 bases and 5 bases, with 10 bases remaining between them. The CDR3 totals 13 residues. Germline CDR1 SGHDT, CDR2 YYEEEE. The CDR3 DNA is TGTGCCAGCAGGCGGGCCCTAACCGGGGAGCTGTTTTTT. Its protein is CASRRALTGELFF.

This clonotype showed up many times. This CDR3 is CSVWGQGGNEQYF. For the CDR3, the DNA is TGCAGCGTATGGGGACAGGGTGGGAACGAGCAGTACTTC. The chain recombines TRBV29-1 with TRBJ2-7; 9 bases map to TRBD1. The ends lost 6 bases at V and 5 bases at J; junction bases unmatched: 8. CDR1 and CDR2 (germline): SQVTM, ANQGSEA. The CDR3 is 13 residues long.

This chain links TRBV28 with TRBJ1-3; D is ambiguous. Trimming took off 1 base at V and 4 bases at J, with 11 bases between the two ends. The CDR3 is 15 amino acids. In germline, CDR1 is MDHEN, CDR2 SYDVKM. The DNA for the CDR3 is TGTGCCAGCAGTTTATTTCTGGCGCTGGGAAACACCATATATTTT. It encodes CASSLFLALGNTIYF.

The V and J genes are TRBV5-1 and TRBJ1-6, with TRBD1 matching 11 bases. The CDR3 contains 16 residues. Germline CDR1 is SGHRS and CDR2 is YFSETQ. Trimming at V came to 3 bases and at J to 6 bases, leaving 5 bases not matched to a gene. The CDR3 DNA sequence: TGCGCCAGCAGCTACGGACAGGGGGCGACTAATTCACCCCTCCACTTT. Protein: CASSYGQGATNSPLHF.

The table lists this clonotype with a few counts. The chain has TRBV7-8 and TRBJ1-1; TRBD1 matches at 7 bases. Germline V lookup: CDR1 SGHVS, CDR2 FQNEAQ. CDR3 length: 16 residues. Germline trimming cut 5 bases from V and 1 base from J; bases unmatched to any gene: 10. As DNA, the CDR3 is TGTGCCAGCAGCGCTACCCCCACAGGGGAGAACACTGAAGCTTTCTTT. This sequence encodes CASSATPTGENTEAFF.

J is TRBJ2-2 and V is TRBV12-3 or TRBV12-4; 8 nucleotides align to TRBD1. This CDR3 contains 16 residues. V shed 6 bases, J shed 3 bases, and the junction held 9 bases outside the gene matches. CDR3 in DNA: TGTGCCAGCAGCCCCGGGCAGGGGGCGGACACCGGGGAGCTGTTTTTT. Translation gives CASSPGQGADTGELFF.

This clonotype was detected only a few times. This chain links TRBV7-3 with TRBJ2-1; 8 bases fit TRBD1. Germline loops: CDR1 SGHTA, CDR2 FQGTGA. J was trimmed by 3 bases and V by 0 bases; bases with no gene match: 4. The length of the CDR3 is 16 residues. The CDR3 coding sequence is TGTGCCAGCAGCTTAACGGGACAGGAGAGCTACAATGAGCAGTTCTTC. This codes for CASSLTGQESYNEQFF.

This clonotype came up a few times. This CDR3 reads CASSKGGEPYEQYV. CDR3 DNA sequence: TGTGCCAGCAGCAAGGGCGGGGAACCCTACGAGCAGTACGTC. The chain has TRBV21-1 and TRBJ2-7; the D segment call TRBD1 is taken from the table without a DNA check. TRBV21-1 is assigned pseudogene status. The length of the CDR3 is 14 residues.

This clonotype occurred many times. CDR3 region: CASRRGRLNSPLHF. The CDR3 nucleotides are TGTGCCAGCAGACGAGGGCGTTTGAATTCACCCCTCCACTTT. The genes are TRBV27 and TRBJ1-6; D not certain. The germline CDR1 and CDR2 sequences are MNHEY and SMNVEV (reference sequence). The CDR3 consists of 14 residues. Trimming removed 6 bases at V and 7 bases at J, with 13 bases between.

This clonotype was recorded at least ten times. The rearrangement joins TRBV7-2 to TRBJ2-2, with 7 bases identical to TRBD2. The CDR3 extends over 15 amino acids. From germline, CDR1 is SGHTA and CDR2 FQGNSA. Unmatched junction bases numbered 8, after V lost 3 bases and J lost 7 bases. The CDR3 sequence is CASSLRAGERGELFF. The CDR3 coding sequence is TGTGCCAGCAGCTTGAGGGCGGGGGAGCGCGGGGAGCTGTTTTTT. The full variable domain, in which reference TRBV7-2 and TRBJ2-2 provide the parts outside the CDR3, is GAGVSQSPSNKVTEKGKDVELRCDPISGHTALYWYRQSLGQGLEFLIYFQGNSAPDKSGLPSDRFSAERTGGSVSTLTIQRTQQEDSAVYLCASSLRAGERGELFFGEGSRLTVL.

The rearrangement joins TRBV6-5 to TRBJ2-1, with D possibly matching TRBD2 (7 bases). Trimming removed 6 bases at V and 9 bases at J, with 18 bases between. The CDR3 runs 14 residues. Germline V gene lookup returns CDR1 MNHEY and CDR2 SVGAGI. The CDR3 DNA sequence: TGTGCCAGCAGCCCTCCGAGGGGGGGCGGTGAGCAGTTCTTC. Translated: CASSPPRGGGEQFF.